What follows are 16 T cell receptor beta chains derived from one specimen sequenced in a study of blood T cell repertoires in COVID-19. Produced via immunoSEQ multiplex PCR; TCRdb's table is partial and in-frame only. The data hold just over 95,000 clones, with 82% observed a single time. The sequenced material came from peripheral blood. The source is an elderly man with acute or convalescent COVID-19.

This clone was counted only a few times. The chain has TRBV7-6 and TRBJ2-1; 10 bases match TRBD2. This CDR3 spans 16 amino acids. V was clipped by 2 bases and J by 1 base; unmatched bases: 2. Per the germline V gene, CDR1 is SGHVS and CDR2 is FNYEAQ. The CDR3 spells CASSLTSGVSYNEQFF. The CDR3, as DNA: TGTGCCAGCAGCTTAACTAGCGGGGTATCCTACAATGAGCAGTTCTTC.

V gene TRBV20-1 combines with J gene TRBJ1-2; D is possibly TRBD1 (5 bases). CDR1 is DFQATT, CDR2 SNEGSKA, per germline (reference sequence). The V end was cut by 6 bases, the J end by 4 bases, with 9 bases between. The length of the CDR3 is 11 residues. CDR3 DNA: TGCAGTGCATACGGGGGCTATGGCTACACCTTC. Amino acid sequence: CSAYGGYGYTF.

The rearrangement links TRBV7-9 to TRBJ1-2; TRBD1 matches 7 bases. The CDR3 is made up of 15 amino acids. The germline gives CDR1 SEHNR, CDR2 FQNEAQ (reference sequence). V lost 5 bases to trimming and J lost 2 bases; unmatched junction nucleotides: 8. CDR3 bases: TGTGCCAGCAGCCCACAGGGGTTAGGGAACTATGGCTACACCTTC. Its protein is CASSPQGLGNYGYTF.

This clone was observed a single time. The V call is TRBV28, the J call TRBJ1-5, with D maybe TRBD1 (6 bases). Germline V lookup: CDR1 MDHEN, CDR2 SYDVKM. CDR3 length equals 14 residues. Trimming left V 5 bases short and J 1 base short, with 9 bases between. The CDR3 sequence is CASSKTGSNQPQHF. The CDR3 nucleotides read TGTGCCAGCAGTAAAACAGGGAGCAATCAGCCCCAGCATTTT.

The rearrangement joins TRBV7-7 to TRBJ2-2; no clear D. The CDR3 spans 15 residues. Per germline, CDR1 SSHAT and CDR2 FNYEAQ (reference sequence). Trimming took 3 bases from V and 0 from J, leaving 8 bases between them. The CDR3 spells CASSLGNANTGELFF. The CDR3 DNA reads TGTGCCAGCAGCTTGGGCAACGCGAACACCGGGGAGCTGTTTTTT.

The count of this clone is one. The chain employs TRBV30 and TRBJ2-2; 9 nucleotides agree with TRBD1. CDR1 and CDR2 from the germline V gene are GTSNPN and SVGIG (reference sequence). This CDR3 has 16 amino acids. J was trimmed by 7 bases and V by 0 bases; bases with no gene match: 9. The CDR3 sequence is CAWSVQRTGAVGELFF. DNA for the CDR3: TGTGCCTGGAGTGTACAAAGGACAGGGGCTGTCGGGGAGCTGTTTTTT.

The chain carries TRBV7-6 and TRBJ1-5, with 7 bases matching TRBD1. Unmatched junction bases numbered 6, after V lost 4 bases and J lost 3 bases. The CDR3 totals 15 residues. CDR1 is SGHVS, CDR2 FNYEAQ, per germline. This CDR3 reads CASSSHRGPNQPQHF. The CDR3 DNA follows: TGTGCCAGCAGCTCTCACAGGGGACCCAATCAGCCCCAGCATTTT.

The chain joins TRBV4-1 to TRBJ1-2; possibly TRBD1 for D (5 bases). The CDR3 has 13 residues. From germline, CDR1 is MGHRA and CDR2 YSYEKL. Between the trimmed V and J ends, which lost 2 bases and 4 bases, there was a span of 8 bases. The CDR3 nucleotides read TGCGCCAGCAGCCAAACCGGGGGCTATGGCTACACCTTC. This sequence encodes CASSQTGGYGYTF.

The J gene is TRBJ1-5, the V gene TRBV28, with 7 bases matching TRBD1. The CDR3 is made up of 14 amino acids. V shed 9 bases and J 5 bases; nucleotides not matched to a gene: 10. From germline, CDR1 is MDHEN and CDR2 SYDVKM. The DNA of the CDR3 is TGTGCCAGTTGGAGAAGGGGGCGTCATCAGCCCCAGCATTTT. It is translated as CASWRRGRHQPQHF.

The V call is TRBV30, the J call TRBJ2-7; 7 nucleotides agree with TRBD1. The V segment lost 7 bases and the J segment 2 bases; nucleotides outside the gene matches: 8. This CDR3 has 13 residues. In germline, CDR1 is GTSNPN, CDR2 SVGIG (reference sequence). The CDR3 DNA sequence: TGTGCCTCCGCGACAGGGTCGGCCTACGAGCAGTACTTC. Translation gives CASATGSAYEQYF.

A single count supports this clone. This chain joins TRBV29-1 and TRBJ1-2; maybe TRBD1 (5 bases). With 7 bases removed from V and 1 base from J, the gap between germline ends came to 10 bases. CDR1 and CDR2 (germline): SQVTM, ANQGSEA. This CDR3 comprises 12 residues. CDR3 sequence reads: CSGRQSNYGYTF. In DNA, the CDR3 is TGCAGCGGTAGACAGAGTAACTATGGCTACACCTTC.

The chain's CDR3 is CATTSRGTTYTDTQYF. The CDR3 bases are TGTGCCACCACCTCAAGGGGGACTACCTACACAGATACGCAGTATTTT. This rearrangement joins TRBV15 to TRBJ2-3, with D tentatively TRBD2 (7 bases). Germline V gene lookup returns CDR1 LNHNV and CDR2 YYDKDF (reference sequence). Deletions cut 7 bases from V and 2 bases from J, with 19 bases between. CDR3 length equals 16 residues.

V usage is TRBV27 and J usage is TRBJ1-6, with D unresolved. Germline V gene lookup returns CDR1 MNHEY and CDR2 SMNVEV (reference sequence). V lost 4 bases and J lost 0, with 7 bases in between. The CDR3 is 15 amino acids. The CDR3 is CASSSRRSYNSPLHF. The CDR3 nucleotides read TGTGCCAGCAGTTCCCGTCGCTCCTATAATTCACCCCTCCACTTT.

V usage is TRBV3-1 (or the pseudogene TRBV3-2) and J usage is TRBJ2-2, with 12 nucleotides matching TRBD2. The germline gives CDR1 LGHDT, CDR2 YNNKEL (reference sequence). The CDR3 contains 17 residues. J lost 6 bases, V lost 0 bases, and 5 bases had no gene match. CDR3 in DNA: TGTGCCAGCAGCCAAGAAGGGAGACTAGCGGGGGCCGGGGAGCTGTTTTTT. Its protein product is CASSQEGRLAGAGELFF.

The gene calls are TRBV21-1 and TRBJ2-7; the listed D gene, TRBD2, was not tested against the DNA. TRBV21-1 is reported as a pseudogene. This CDR3 region has 13 residues. The CDR3 nucleotides read TGTGCCAGCAGCGAAGTGCGATACCCGAACGAGTACTTC. It encodes CASSEVRYPNEYF.

The J gene is TRBJ1-5, the V gene TRBV15; D gene uncertain. This CDR3 has 18 amino acids. Germline V CDR1 and CDR2: LNHNV, YYDKDF (reference sequence). The V end lost 0 bases, the J end lost 0 bases, and 15 bases lay between the germline ends. The CDR3 DNA follows: TGTGCCACCAGCAGAGATAGAGGAATCTATAATAGCAATCAGCCCCAGCATTTT. This gives the protein CATSRDRGIYNSNQPQHF.